This T cell receptor beta chain is from a study of Ad26.COV2.S vaccination and SARS-CoV-2 variants. To note about this clone: Its antigen is undetermined.

The table came from immunoSEQ multiplex PCR; TCRdb's copy has only in-frame clones and leaves some out. The data contain about 680,000 clones, more than 80% of them singletons. Study observations and caveats: Post-vaccination spike-specific CD8+ and CD4+ T cell responses reportedly had substantial breadth. Placebo recipients had lower spike-specific TCR breadth than vaccine recipients.

The CDR3 has 16 residues. Germline assignment: CDR1 MNHEY and CDR2 SMNVEV (reference sequence). The germline V and J ends were trimmed by 6 bases and 0 bases, with 14 bases remaining between them. Treatment reported: 15 to 20 received Ad26.COV2.S at low or high dose, single or two shots; a few received placebo; per-sample allocation not given. Samples analyzed were those drawn on day 63 after the first vaccine or placebo injection. Boston hosted the donor, who was an adult aged 18-55 years. The rearrangement uses TRBV27 and TRBJ1-4, with D possibly being TRBD1 (5 bases). Sequenced material: peripheral blood, taken in a trial of Ad26.COV2.S vaccine versus placebo. This clonotype originated in a person between 18 and 60 years old who received the Ad26.COV2.S COVID-19 vaccine or a placebo. CDR3 sequence (DNA): TGTGCCAGCAGGCCCTTGGGGGGGGCAACTAATGAAAAACTGTTTTTT. It codes for CASRPLGGATNEKLFF.